This T cell receptor beta chain was obtained from a study of control samples from healthy donors and cancer patients. The CDR3 loop spans 17 amino acids. V trimming: 3 bases; J trimming: 6 bases; junction bases outside the gene matches: 13. Germline values: CDR1 LGHDT, CDR2 YNNKEL (reference sequence). Libraries were prepared by immunoSEQ multiplex PCR; TCRdb keeps only in-frame clonotypes and omits some of them. Seen here are about 130,000 clones, 75% to 95% observed once, and the top ten hold about 2.6%. Sequencing used blood. The origin of this receptor is a man between 18 and 29 years old in good health. The rearrangement links TRBV3-1 (or the pseudogene TRBV3-2) to TRBJ1-2; the match to TRBD1 covers 10 bases. This CDR3 is CASSHGTGTGAPNGYTF. The CDR3 DNA reads as TGTGCCAGCAGCCATGGAACCGGGACAGGGGCGCCGAATGGCTACACCTTC.